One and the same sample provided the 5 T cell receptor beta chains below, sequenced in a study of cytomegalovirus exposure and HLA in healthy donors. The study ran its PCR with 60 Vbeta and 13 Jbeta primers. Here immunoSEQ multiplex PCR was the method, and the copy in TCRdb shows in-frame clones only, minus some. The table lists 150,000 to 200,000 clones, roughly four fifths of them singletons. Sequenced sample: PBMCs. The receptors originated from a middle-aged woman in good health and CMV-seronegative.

The CDR3 here is CASSVLAGVRSHEQYF. In DNA, the CDR3 is TGCGCCAGCAGCGTACTAGCGGGAGTTCGTTCCCACGAGCAGTACTTC. The chain has TRBV5-1 and TRBJ2-7, with TRBD2 identical over 11 bases. The CDR3 has 16 residues. V was clipped by 4 bases and J by 5 bases; unmatched bases: 11. The germline V gene has CDR1 SGHRS and CDR2 YFSETQ.

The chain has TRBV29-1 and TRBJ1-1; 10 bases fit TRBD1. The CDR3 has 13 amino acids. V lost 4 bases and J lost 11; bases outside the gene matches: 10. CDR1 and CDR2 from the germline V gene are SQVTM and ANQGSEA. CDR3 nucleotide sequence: TGCAGCGTTGGACAGGGGGCTGAGGCAAAGGCTTTCTTT. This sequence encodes CSVGQGAEAKAFF.

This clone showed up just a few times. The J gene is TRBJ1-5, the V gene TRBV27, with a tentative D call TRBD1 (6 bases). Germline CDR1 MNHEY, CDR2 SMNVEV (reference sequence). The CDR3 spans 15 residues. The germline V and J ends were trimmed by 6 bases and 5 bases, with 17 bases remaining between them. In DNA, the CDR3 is TGTGCCAGCAGGGGGGGATTGGGGGGGCATCAGCCCCAGCATTTT. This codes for CASRGGLGGHQPQHF.

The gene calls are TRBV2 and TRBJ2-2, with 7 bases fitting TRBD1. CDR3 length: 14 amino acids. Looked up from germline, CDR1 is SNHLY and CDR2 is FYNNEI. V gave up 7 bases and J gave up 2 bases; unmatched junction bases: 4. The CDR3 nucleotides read TGTGCCAGCAAACGGGACAGTAACACCGGGGAGCTGTTTTTT. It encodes CASKRDSNTGELFF.

CDR3 residues: CASSQGEAWTSGMNEQFF. CDR3 bases: TGCGCCAGCAGCCAAGGAGAAGCCTGGACTAGCGGGATGAATGAGCAGTTCTTC. The genes are TRBV4-1 and TRBJ2-1, with TRBD2 matching 12 bases. This CDR3 region has 18 residues. Germline CDR1 reads MGHRA; CDR2 reads YSYEKL. V shed 1 base and J 7 bases; nucleotides not matched to a gene: 11.